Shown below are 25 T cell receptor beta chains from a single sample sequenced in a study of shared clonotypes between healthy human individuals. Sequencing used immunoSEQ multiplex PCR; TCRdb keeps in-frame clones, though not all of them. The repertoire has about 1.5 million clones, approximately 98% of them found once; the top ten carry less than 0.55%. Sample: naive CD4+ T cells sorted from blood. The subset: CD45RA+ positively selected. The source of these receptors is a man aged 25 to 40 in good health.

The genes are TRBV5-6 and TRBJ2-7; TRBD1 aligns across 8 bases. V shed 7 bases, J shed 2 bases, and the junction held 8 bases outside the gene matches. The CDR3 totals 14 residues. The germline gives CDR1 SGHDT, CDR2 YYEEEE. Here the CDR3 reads CASRGQGLTYEQYF. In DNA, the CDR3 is TGTGCCAGCCGAGGACAGGGACTTACCTACGAGCAGTACTTC.

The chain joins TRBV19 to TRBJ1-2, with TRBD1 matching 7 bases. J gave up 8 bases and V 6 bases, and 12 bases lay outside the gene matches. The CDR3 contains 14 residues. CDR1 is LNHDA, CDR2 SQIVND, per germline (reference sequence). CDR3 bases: TGTGCCAGTAGGAGACAGGGAGCGGCGTGGGGCTACACCTTC. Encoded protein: CASRRQGAAWGYTF.

The CDR3: CASSRSRVLNEKLFF. The CDR3 coding sequence is TGTGCCAGCAGTCGATCAAGGGTACTTAATGAAAAACTGTTTTTT. V and J are TRBV2 and TRBJ1-4; D remains ambiguous. CDR1 and CDR2 (germline): SNHLY, FYNNEI. The CDR3 runs to 15 residues. V lost 5 bases, J lost 4 bases, and 14 bases lay in between. Using reference TRBV2 and TRBJ1-4 for the parts outside the CDR3, the full variable domain is EPEVTQTPSHQVTQMGQEVILRCVPISNHLYFYWYRQILGQKVEFLVSFYNNEISEKSEIFDDQFSVERPDGSNFTLKIRSTKLEDSAMYFCASSRSRVLNEKLFFGSGTQLSVL.

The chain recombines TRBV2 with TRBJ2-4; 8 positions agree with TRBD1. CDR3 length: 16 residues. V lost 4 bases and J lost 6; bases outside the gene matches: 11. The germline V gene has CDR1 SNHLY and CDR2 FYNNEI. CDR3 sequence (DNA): TGTGCCAGCAGTGTTAAGCAGGGGGCGTCCCGAAACATTCAGTACTTC. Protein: CASSVKQGASRNIQYF.

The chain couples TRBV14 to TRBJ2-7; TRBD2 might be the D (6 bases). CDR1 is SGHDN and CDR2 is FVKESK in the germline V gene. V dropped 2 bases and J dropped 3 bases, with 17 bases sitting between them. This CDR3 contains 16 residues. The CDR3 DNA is TGTGCCAGCAGCCAACATGGCGGGGCACCCCTCTACGAGCAGTACTTC. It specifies CASSQHGGAPLYEQYF. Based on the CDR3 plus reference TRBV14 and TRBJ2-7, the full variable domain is EAGVTQFPSHSVIEKGQTVTLRCDPISGHDNLYWYRRVMGKEIKFLLHFVKESKQDESGMPNNRFLAERTGGTYSTLKVQPAELEDSGVYFCASSQHGGAPLYEQYFGPGTRLTVT.

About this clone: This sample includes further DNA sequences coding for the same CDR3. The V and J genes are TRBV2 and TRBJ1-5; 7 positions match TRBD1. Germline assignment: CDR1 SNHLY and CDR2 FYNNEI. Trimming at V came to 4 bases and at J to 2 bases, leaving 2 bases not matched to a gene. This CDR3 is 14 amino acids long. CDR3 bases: TGTGCCAGCAGTGGTACAGGGGGCAATCAGCCCCAGCATTTT. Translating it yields CASSGTGGNQPQHF.

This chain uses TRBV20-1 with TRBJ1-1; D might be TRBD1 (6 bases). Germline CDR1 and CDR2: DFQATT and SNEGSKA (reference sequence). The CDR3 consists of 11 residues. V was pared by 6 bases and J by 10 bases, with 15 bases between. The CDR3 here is CSAIHRVGAFF. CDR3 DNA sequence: TGCAGTGCGATCCACAGGGTTGGAGCTTTCTTT.

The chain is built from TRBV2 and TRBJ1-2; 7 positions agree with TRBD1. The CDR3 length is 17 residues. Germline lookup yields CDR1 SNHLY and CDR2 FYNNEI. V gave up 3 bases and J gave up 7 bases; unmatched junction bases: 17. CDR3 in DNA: TGTGCCAGCAGTGAGGTGTTGAGGGGGCGAGGGCAAGGTGGCTACACCTTC. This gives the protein CASSEVLRGRGQGGYTF.

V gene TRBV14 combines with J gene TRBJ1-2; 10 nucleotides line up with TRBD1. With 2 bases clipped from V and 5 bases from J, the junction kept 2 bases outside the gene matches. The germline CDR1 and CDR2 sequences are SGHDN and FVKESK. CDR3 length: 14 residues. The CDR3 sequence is CASSQLDRGYGYTF. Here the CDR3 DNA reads TGTGCCAGCAGCCAATTGGACAGGGGGTATGGCTACACCTTC.

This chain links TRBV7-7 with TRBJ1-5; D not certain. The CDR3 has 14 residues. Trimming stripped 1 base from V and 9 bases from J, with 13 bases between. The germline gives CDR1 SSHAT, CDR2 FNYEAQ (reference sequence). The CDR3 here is CASSLVAGGPPQHF. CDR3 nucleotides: TGTGCCAGCAGCTTAGTGGCAGGAGGGCCGCCCCAGCATTTT.

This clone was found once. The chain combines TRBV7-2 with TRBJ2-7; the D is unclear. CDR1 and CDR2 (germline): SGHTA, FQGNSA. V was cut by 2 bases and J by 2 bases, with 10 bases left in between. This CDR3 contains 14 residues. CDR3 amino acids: CASSLSGKTYEQYF. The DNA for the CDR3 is TGTGCCAGCAGCTTATCTGGTAAGACCTACGAGCAGTACTTC.

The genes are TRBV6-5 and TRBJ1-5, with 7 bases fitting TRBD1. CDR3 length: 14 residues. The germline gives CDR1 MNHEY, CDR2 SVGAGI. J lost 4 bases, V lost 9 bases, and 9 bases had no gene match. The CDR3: CARIPGQTNQPQHF. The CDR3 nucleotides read TGTGCCAGAATACCGGGACAGACTAATCAGCCCCAGCATTTT.

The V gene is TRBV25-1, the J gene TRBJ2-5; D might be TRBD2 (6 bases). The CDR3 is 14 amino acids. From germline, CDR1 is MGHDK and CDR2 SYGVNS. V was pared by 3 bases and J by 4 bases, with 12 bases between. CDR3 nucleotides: TGTGCCAGCAGTGAGGAGGGAGTGGGAGAGACCCAGTACTTC. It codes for CASSEEGVGETQYF.

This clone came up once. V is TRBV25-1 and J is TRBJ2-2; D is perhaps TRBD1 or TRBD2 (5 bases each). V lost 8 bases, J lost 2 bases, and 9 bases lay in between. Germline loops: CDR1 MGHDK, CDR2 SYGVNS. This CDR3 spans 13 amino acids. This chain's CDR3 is CASRGGNTGELFF. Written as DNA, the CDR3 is TGTGCCAGCCGTGGGGGTAACACCGGGGAGCTGTTTTTT. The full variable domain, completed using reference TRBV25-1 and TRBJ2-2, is EADIYQTPRYLVIGTGKKITLECSQTMGHDKMYWYQQDPGMELHLIHYSYGVNSTEKGDLSSESTVSRIRTEHFPLTLESARPSHTSQYLCASRGGNTGELFFGEGSRLTVL.

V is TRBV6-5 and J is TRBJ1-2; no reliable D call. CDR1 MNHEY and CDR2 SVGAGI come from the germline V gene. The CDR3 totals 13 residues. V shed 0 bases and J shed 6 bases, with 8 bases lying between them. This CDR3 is CASSYSTSNGYTF. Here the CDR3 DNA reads TGTGCCAGCAGTTACTCGACTTCAAATGGCTACACCTTC.

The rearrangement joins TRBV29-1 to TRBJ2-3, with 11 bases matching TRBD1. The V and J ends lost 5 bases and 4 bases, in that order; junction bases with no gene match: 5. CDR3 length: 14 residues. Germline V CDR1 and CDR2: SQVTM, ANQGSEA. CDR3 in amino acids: CSVLGQGAPDTQYF. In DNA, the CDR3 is TGCAGCGTTCTCGGACAGGGGGCCCCAGATACGCAGTATTTT.

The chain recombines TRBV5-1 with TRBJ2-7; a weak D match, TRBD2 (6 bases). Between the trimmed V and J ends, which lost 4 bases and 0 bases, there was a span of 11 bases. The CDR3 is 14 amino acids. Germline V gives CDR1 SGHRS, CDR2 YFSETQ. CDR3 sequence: CASSPDGSSYEQYF. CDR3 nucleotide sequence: TGCGCCAGCAGCCCGGACGGGAGCTCCTACGAGCAGTACTTC.

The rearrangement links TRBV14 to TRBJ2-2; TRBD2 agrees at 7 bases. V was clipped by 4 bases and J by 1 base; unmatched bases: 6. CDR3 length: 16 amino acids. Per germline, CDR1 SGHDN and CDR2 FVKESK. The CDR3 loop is CASSRSSGLNTGELFF. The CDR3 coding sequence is TGTGCCAGCAGCCGATCTAGCGGTTTGAACACCGGGGAGCTGTTTTTT.

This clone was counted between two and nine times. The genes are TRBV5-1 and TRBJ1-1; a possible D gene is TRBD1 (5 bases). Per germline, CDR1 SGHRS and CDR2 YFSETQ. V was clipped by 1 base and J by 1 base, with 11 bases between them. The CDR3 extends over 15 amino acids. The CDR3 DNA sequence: TGCGCCAGCAGCTTGAACGGGGCCCAGAACACTGAAGCTTTCTTT. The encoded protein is CASSLNGAQNTEAFF.

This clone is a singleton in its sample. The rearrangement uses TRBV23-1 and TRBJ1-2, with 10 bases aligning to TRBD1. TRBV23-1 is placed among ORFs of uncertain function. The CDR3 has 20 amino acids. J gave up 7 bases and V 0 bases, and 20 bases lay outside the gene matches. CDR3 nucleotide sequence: TGCGCCAGCAGTCAATCCCGCCGGGACAGGGGTGTCCCCACGATTTGTGGCTACACCTTC. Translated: CASSQSRRDRGVPTICGYTF.

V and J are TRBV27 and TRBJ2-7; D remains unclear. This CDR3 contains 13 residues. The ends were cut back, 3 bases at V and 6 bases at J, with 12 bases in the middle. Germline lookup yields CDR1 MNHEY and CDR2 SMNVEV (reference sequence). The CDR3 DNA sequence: TGTGCCAGCAGTTTCCCGGCCTCGGGCGAGCAGTACTTC. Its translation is CASSFPASGEQYF.

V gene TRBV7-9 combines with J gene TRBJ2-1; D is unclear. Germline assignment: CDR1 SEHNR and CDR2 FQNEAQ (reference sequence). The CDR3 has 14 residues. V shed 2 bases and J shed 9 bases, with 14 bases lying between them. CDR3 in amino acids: CASSLYLALGEQFF. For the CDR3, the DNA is TGTGCCAGCAGCTTATATTTAGCCTTGGGTGAGCAGTTCTTC.

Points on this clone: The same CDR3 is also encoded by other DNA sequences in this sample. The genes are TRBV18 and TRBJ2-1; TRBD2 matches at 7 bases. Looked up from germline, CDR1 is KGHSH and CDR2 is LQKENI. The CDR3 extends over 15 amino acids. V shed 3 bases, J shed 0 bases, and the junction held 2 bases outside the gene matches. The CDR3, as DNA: TGTGCCAGCTCACCCCTAGCGGTCTCCTACAATGAGCAGTTCTTC. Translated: CASSPLAVSYNEQFF.

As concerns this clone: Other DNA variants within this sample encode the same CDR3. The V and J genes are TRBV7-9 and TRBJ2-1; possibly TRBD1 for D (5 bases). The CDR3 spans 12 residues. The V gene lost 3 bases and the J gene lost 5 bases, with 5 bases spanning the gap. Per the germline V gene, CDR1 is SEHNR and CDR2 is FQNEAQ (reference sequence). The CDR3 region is CASSLTDNEQFF. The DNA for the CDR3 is TGTGCCAGCAGCTTGACAGACAATGAGCAGTTCTTC.

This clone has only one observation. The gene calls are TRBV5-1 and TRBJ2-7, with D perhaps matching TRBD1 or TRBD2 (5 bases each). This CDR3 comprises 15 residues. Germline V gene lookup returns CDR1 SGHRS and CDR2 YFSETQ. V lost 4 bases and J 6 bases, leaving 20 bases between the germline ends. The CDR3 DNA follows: TGCGCCAGCAGCCGAGGGGCAGGGCCAAATCTCGAGCAGTACTTC. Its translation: CASSRGAGPNLEQYF.